This TCR beta chain was captured by sequencing in a study of shared clonotypes between healthy human individuals. Germline-derived CDR1 and CDR2 are SGHDN and FVKESK. This CDR3 spans 14 amino acids. Trimming removed 1 base from V and 2 bases from J, with 9 bases in between. CD45RO negativity and positive selection for CCR7 defined naive CD8 cells, a population that excluded terminally differentiated effector memory CD45RA+ cells. Sequencing was performed with immunoSEQ multiplex PCR; in TCRdb, only in-frame clones are kept and a portion is missing. Here the sample spans about 800,000 clones, approximately 97% being singletons.

The rearrangement joins TRBV14 to TRBJ2-7; D remains unclear. This receptor was identified in a man aged 25-45 years in good health. Sequenced input: naive CD8+ T cells sorted from blood. The CDR3 loop is CASSQAGLTYEQYF. The DNA of the CDR3 is TGTGCCAGCAGCCAAGCTGGGTTAACCTACGAGCAGTACTTC.